The 3 T cell receptor beta chains presented below share a single source sample, sequenced in a study of vaccination and CD4 T cells after COVID-19. Antigen specificity for these receptors is unknown. As to time point: late sampling 161 to 241 days after vaccination in a few convalescent patients. The treatment here: roughly 10-day PBMC culture with coronavirus spike peptide pools or control peptides (ViraFEST assay). Cultured CD4+ T cells had their DNA profiled by the Oncomine TCR Beta short-read assay. Each CDR3 protein is one row after TCRdb ran MiXCR on the PCR reads. The repertoire has around 16,000 distinct CDR3 sequences, 45% to 60% of them found once; the top ten carry just over 20%. Sample: CD4+ T cells from blood, cultured in vitro, taken about 7 months after SARS-CoV-2 vaccination. All receptors derive from a human donor who had recovered from COVID-19.

V and J are TRBV20-1 and TRBJ2-7; TRBD2 is a possible D gene (5 bases). Trimming cost V 7 bases and J 0 bases, with 13 bases left between them. CDR3 size: 13 residues. Germline V gene data show CDR1 as DFQATT and CDR2 as SNEGSKA (reference sequence). DNA of the CDR3: TGCAGTGTTTTGGGCGGGCGCTCCTACGAGCAGTACTTC. Its protein product is CSVLGGRSYEQYF.

J is TRBJ1-1 and V is TRBV6-4, with D perhaps matching TRBD1 (5 bases). The germline V gene has CDR1 MRHNA and CDR2 SNTAGT. The V gene lost 7 bases and the J gene lost 5 bases, with 17 bases spanning the gap. The CDR3 is made up of 14 amino acids. CDR3 protein: CASTRDSPGTEAFF. CDR3 nucleotide sequence: TGTGCCAGCACCCGGGACTCCCCGGGGACTGAAGCTTTCTTT.

This clonotype was counted a few times. The CDR3 nucleotides are TGCAGTGCTACAGGGACAGGCCTCGGGTATGGCTACACCTTC. Amino acids: CSATGTGLGYGYTF. V usage is TRBV20-1 and J usage is TRBJ1-2; 8 bases fit TRBD1. The germline V gene has CDR1 DFQATT and CDR2 SNEGSKA (reference sequence). The CDR3 has 14 residues. Losses at the gene ends were 4 bases for V and 5 bases for J; bases not matched to a gene: 9.